This TCR beta chain was sequenced in a study of naive and memory T cell subsets. General study results and limits: Possibly reflecting memory cells re-expressing CD45RA, a few larger clonotypes occurred in naive repertoires, especially CD8. Over 95% of naive TCR sequences appeared only once, unlike memory subsets.

The beta constant-region primer was an equimolar mix of two oligonucleotides covering TRBC1 and TRBC2. Nested alpha and beta constant-region primers with the SP2 primer drove four PCR rounds on ligated cDNA. MiXCR, applied by TCRdb to the UMI-ligation and nested PCR reads, yields one record per CDR3 protein. Among approximately 150,000 distinct CDR3 sequences listed, 15% to 25% were seen once. Sequential positive selection took CD4 T cells first, then CD8 T cells. There are 16 residues in the CDR3. Trimming cost V 5 bases and J 4 bases; bases outside gene matches: 10. Germline CDR1 is KGHDR and CDR2 is SFDVKD. In the case of this clonotype: Its antigen is unknown.

The chain links TRBV24-1 to TRBJ2-7; TRBD2 aligns across 10 bases. Source material: naive CD8+ T cells from blood. The source of this sequence is a human donor in good health. DNA for the CDR3: TGTGCCACCAGTGGGGCGACCGGGACTAGCGCTTACGAGCAGTACTTC. It encodes CATSGATGTSAYEQYF.